This TCR beta chain was profiled in a study of T-cell memory formation after mild COVID-19. Study results and caveats: In pre-infection memory, a portion of responding clones appeared, which suggested that cross-reactive memory joined. Clones from the second wave (peaking day 37) had unconfirmed SARS-CoV-2 specificity. Mostly located in CM and EM were contracting CD4+ clones, with contracting CD8+ clones located in EMRA.

In the case of this clonotype: Its antigen is still unknown.

5'RACE with constant-segment primers yielded barcoded, UMI-tagged TCR alpha and TCR beta cDNA libraries. TCRdb re-called the 5' RACE reads with MiXCR, one entry per CDR3 protein. The sample carries about 350,000 distinct CDR3 sequences, 20% to 25% recorded once. This receptor was identified in a man between 18 and 29 years old who had mild COVID-19 (a few samples of this study predate the infection). Cell type and time point are not known. The specimen sequenced was PBMCs or a T cell subset sorted from them (not recorded which).

The CDR3 DNA is TGCGCCAGCAGCCAAGATTTCCCGGCTAGCACAGATACGCAGTATTTT. Protein product: CASSQDFPASTDTQYF. The chain is built from TRBV4-1 and TRBJ2-3; no clear D. The CDR3 is made up of 16 amino acids. V was cut by 0 bases and J by 0 bases, with 10 bases left in between. Germline CDR1 and CDR2: MGHRA and YSYEKL.